The 6 T cell receptor beta chains listed next were all sequenced from one sample in a study of T cell clonality in common variable immunodeficiency. Whole-study findings and limits: Reportedly, TCR beta sequences from common variable immunodeficiency showed fewer deletions and N-nucleotide insertions.

TCRdb's table, derived via immunoSEQ multiplex PCR, lists solely in-frame clones and lacks some. The sample shows under 20,000 clones, none of them appearing just once. These TCRs are of unknown antigen specificity. Material: peripheral blood mononuclear cells. These receptors all come from a human donor with common variable immunodeficiency.

Of note for this clone: The read finishes 3 residues shy of the CDR3 end, and the germline J gene is used to complete it. The chain is built from TRBV18 and TRBJ1-3, with D maybe TRBD1 (6 bases). The V end was cut by 3 bases, the J end by 0 bases, with 12 bases between. The CDR3 sequence is 16 residues long. Looked up from germline, CDR1 is KGHSH and CDR2 is LQKENI. Incomplete CDR3 DNA: TGTGCCAGCTCACCGGACAGCTTACTCTCTGGAAACACC. This codes for CASSPDSLLSGNT. The whole CDR3 is CASSPDSLLSGNTIYF.

Regarding this clone: The observed sequence ends 3 residues before the CDR3 terminus, with the missing tail filled in from the germline J gene. The chain is built from TRBV7-9 and TRBJ2-6; D gene uncertain. V was pared by 6 bases and J by 1 base, with 7 bases between. Looked up from germline, CDR1 is SEHNR and CDR2 is FQNEAQ (reference sequence). The CDR3 contains 14 residues. CDR3: CASSLSSGANVLTF. CDR3 DNA (partial): TGTGCCAGCAGTCTATCATCTGGGGCCAACGTC. The full variable domain, completed using reference TRBV7-9 and TRBJ2-6, is DTGVSQNPRHKITKRGQNVTFRCDPISEHNRLYWYRQTLGQGPEFLTYFQNEAQLEKSRLLSDRFSAERPKGSFSTLEIQRTEQGDSAMYLCASSLSSGANVLTFGAGSRLTVL.

Concerning this clone: The sequenced fragment ends 3 residues before the CDR3 boundary, so the rest is inferred from the germline J gene. The chain joins TRBV18 to TRBJ1-5; D may be TRBD1 (5 bases). The CDR3 is 17 amino acids. Trimming left V 5 bases short and J 1 base short, with 18 bases between. Germline V gene lookup returns CDR1 KGHSH and CDR2 LQKENI. The CDR3 here is CASSSYAGYGSNQPQHF. The covered CDR3 bases are TGTGCCAGCTCATCATACGCAGGGTATGGGAGCAATCAGCCC.

Comments on this clone: Coverage ceases 3 residues before the CDR3 finishes, and the germline J gene fills in the end. The chain employs TRBV7-6 and TRBJ2-1; D may be TRBD2 (5 bases). Germline assignment: CDR1 SGHVS and CDR2 FNYEAQ. The CDR3 consists of 16 residues. The V end lost 5 bases, the J end lost 3 bases, and 17 bases lay between the germline ends. CDR3 in amino acids: CASSADSSFVYNEQFF. CDR3 bases read: TGTGCCAGCAGCGCGGACTCATCTTTTGTCTACAATGAG.

Notes on this clone: The read ends 3 residues early relative to the CDR3; the germline J gene fills the gap. V gene TRBV2 combines with J gene TRBJ2-3; D uncertain. CDR1 and CDR2 from the germline V gene are SNHLY and FYNNEI. The V and J ends lost 5 bases and 6 bases respectively, with 9 bases between them. The CDR3 extends over 12 amino acids. CDR3: CASSQLQDTQYF. The part of the CDR3 DNA that was read is TGTGCCAGCAGTCAATTACAGGATACG.

About this clone itself: Read coverage stops 3 residues before the CDR3 terminus; the germline J gene supplies the remainder. V and J are TRBV19 and TRBJ2-6; 9 nucleotides match TRBD1. The germline V gene encodes CDR1 LNHDA and CDR2 SQIVND (reference sequence). CDR3 length equals 17 residues. V trimming: 4 bases; J trimming: 1 base; junction bases outside the gene matches: 5. CDR3 in amino acids: CASSTTGGMSGANVLTF. The covered CDR3 bases are TGTGCCAGTAGTACTACAGGGGGCATGTCTGGGGCCAACGTC.